A single sample is the source of the 2 T cell receptor beta chains below, sequenced in a study of breast tumors, draining lymph nodes, adjacent tissues. TCRdb used MiXCR to reprocess the multiplex PCR reads, holding one entry per CDR3 protein. The table has under 350,000 distinct CDR3 sequences, under 35% seen once; the top ten hold approximately 1%. Samples came from axillary lymph nodes draining the breast cancer. Sequenced material: axillary lymph node tissue. The origin of the receptors is a female donor with breast cancer. Some clones in this sample may be carry-over from other donors' samples.

The chain combines TRBV24-1 with TRBJ2-3; 13 nucleotides match TRBD2. CDR3 length equals 17 residues. Trimming took 3 bases from V and 2 from J; bases not matched to a gene: 4. CDR1 KGHDR and CDR2 SFDVKD come from the germline V gene. Here the CDR3 reads CATSDPGTSGTTDTQYF. As DNA, the CDR3 is TGTGCCACCAGTGATCCCGGGACTAGCGGGACCACAGATACGCAGTATTTT.

With regard to this clonotype: Since the CDR3 does not end with the conserved phenylalanine or tryptophan, this likely comes from a read error. It is unclear where the CDR3 begins or ends on the DNA, so no DNA is shown, and the CDR3 is as TCRdb lists it. The chain is built from TRBV24-1 and TRBJ2-6; TRBD2 is taken as the D call from the table, unchecked against the DNA. The CDR3 has 8 residues if both end residues are counted. Germline-derived CDR1 and CDR2 are KGHDR and SFDVKD. CDR3 sequence reads: CATSDLAS.